The 26 T cell receptor beta chains listed next were all sequenced from one sample in a study of CD8+ T cells in alopecia areata. After isolation, RNA underwent reverse transcription to generate cDNA as the sequencing template. TCRdb's copy holds only in-frame clones and misses some; the assay was immunoSEQ multiplex PCR. The data show about 150,000 clones, 50% to 65% seen once. This sample comprised CD8+ T cells sorted from blood, obtained at week 0. The receptors were sampled from a human donor with alopecia areata.

This clone was observed a few times. The V and J genes are TRBV5-1 and TRBJ2-7; 7 nucleotides agree with TRBD1. Losses at the gene ends were 4 bases for V and 3 bases for J; bases not matched to a gene: 4. The CDR3 runs to 13 residues. In germline, CDR1 is SGHRS, CDR2 YFSETQ. The CDR3 loop is CASSEWDSYEQYF. The DNA for the CDR3 is TGCGCCAGCAGCGAATGGGACAGCTACGAGCAGTACTTC.

The rearrangement uses TRBV29-1 and TRBJ2-3, with D hard to call. CDR3 length: 15 amino acids. With 5 bases removed from V and 2 bases from J, the gap between germline ends came to 17 bases. From germline, CDR1 is SQVTM and CDR2 ANQGSEA. The CDR3 here is CSVPDSRATTDTQYF. The CDR3 DNA sequence: TGCAGCGTTCCAGACTCCCGCGCTACCACAGATACGCAGTATTTT.

V gene TRBV9 combines with J gene TRBJ2-7; 10 bases line up with TRBD1. The trim removed 3 bases at V and 5 bases at J, leaving 5 bases unmatched. The CDR3 totals 14 residues. Per the germline V gene, CDR1 is SGDLS and CDR2 is YYNGEE. CDR3 sequence (DNA): TGTGCCAGCAGCGACCGGGACAGGGGTGACGAGCAGTACTTC. This encodes CASSDRDRGDEQYF.

The J gene is TRBJ1-2, the V gene TRBV7-9; D is unresolved. Between the trimmed V and J ends, which lost 4 bases and 3 bases, there was a span of 24 bases. This CDR3 region has 18 residues. CDR1 SEHNR and CDR2 FQNEAQ come from the germline V gene (reference sequence). The CDR3 reads CASSSEAFGWKDYYGYTF. The CDR3 DNA reads as TGTGCCAGCAGCTCGGAGGCATTTGGGTGGAAGGATTACTATGGCTACACCTTC.

The CDR3 region is CASSLASGGGVNEQFF. CDR3 nucleotide sequence: TGTGCCAGCAGCTTAGCTAGCGGGGGGGGAGTGAATGAGCAGTTCTTC. This chain uses TRBV7-6 with TRBJ2-1; 11 bases fit TRBD2. CDR1 and CDR2 from the germline V gene are SGHVS and FNYEAQ. The length of the CDR3 is 16 residues. Unmatched junction bases numbered 5, after V lost 0 bases and J lost 7 bases.

The chain recombines TRBV13 with TRBJ2-1; 12 bases are a match to TRBD2. The CDR3 runs to 15 residues. V dropped 5 bases and J dropped 7; count of bases not matched to a gene: 6. The germline gives CDR1 PRHDT, CDR2 FYEKMQ (reference sequence). CDR3 amino acids: CASSLEGTSGNEQFF. CDR3 sequence (DNA): TGTGCCAGCAGCCTAGAAGGGACTAGCGGGAATGAGCAGTTCTTC.

CDR3 loop: CASSPQSSGDPYEQYF. The CDR3 DNA is TGTGCCAGCAGCCCCCAAAGTTCGGGAGACCCCTACGAGCAGTACTTC. This chain links TRBV7-9 with TRBJ2-7; D is possibly TRBD2 (6 bases). CDR3 size: 16 residues. In germline, CDR1 is SEHNR, CDR2 FQNEAQ (reference sequence). The V end lost 5 bases, the J end lost 2 bases, and 19 bases lay between the germline ends.

The chain links TRBV6-5 to TRBJ2-7; 9 bases align to TRBD1. Germline-derived CDR1 and CDR2 are MNHEY and SVGAGI. V dropped 2 bases and J dropped 3; count of bases not matched to a gene: 5. The CDR3 is made up of 15 amino acids. The CDR3 region is CASSYEGTGNYEQYF. The CDR3 nucleotides read TGTGCCAGCAGTTACGAGGGGACAGGGAACTACGAGCAGTACTTC.

The chain has TRBV27 and TRBJ2-1, with D maybe TRBD2 (5 bases). There are 15 residues in the CDR3. The germline V gene encodes CDR1 MNHEY and CDR2 SMNVEV (reference sequence). V was trimmed by 2 bases and J by 8 bases, leaving 16 bases between them. Written as DNA, the CDR3 is TGTGCCAGCAGTTTAGGACTTCCCATTGGGTATGAGCAGTTCTTC. Protein sequence: CASSLGLPIGYEQFF.

This clone turned up a few times. V usage is TRBV14 and J usage is TRBJ1-1; D possibly corresponds to TRBD1 (6 bases). CDR1 is SGHDN, CDR2 FVKESK, per germline. Trimming pared 4 bases from V and 4 bases from J, leaving 13 bases between. The CDR3 has 14 amino acids. The DNA for the CDR3 is TGTGCCAGCAGCCGCACGGACAGTGCCACTGAAGCTTTCTTT. Amino acid sequence: CASSRTDSATEAFF.

This chain joins TRBV12-5 and TRBJ1-2, with 8 bases fitting TRBD1. The CDR3 spans 11 residues. J gave up 14 bases and V 6 bases, and 8 bases lay outside the gene matches. Germline V CDR1 and CDR2: LGHNT, FRNRAP. The CDR3, as DNA: TGTGCTAGTGGGACAGGGGCCCCCATGACCTTC. This encodes CASGTGAPMTF. Variable domain in full (rest from reference TRBV12-5 and TRBJ1-2): DARVTQTPRHKVTEMGQEVTMRCQPILGHNTVFWYRQTMMQGLELLAYFRNRAPLDDSGMPKDRFSAEMPDATLATLKIQPSEPRDSAVYFCASGTGAPMTFGSGTRLTVV.

The chain has TRBV4-3 and TRBJ1-2; D not certain. Germline assignment: CDR1 LGHNA and CDR2 YSLEER. This CDR3 comprises 14 residues. V was pared by 0 bases and J by 2 bases, with 7 bases between. CDR3 DNA: TGCGCCAGCAGCCAAGAGTCCGTAAACTATGGCTACACCTTC. Amino acid sequence: CASSQESVNYGYTF.

V gene TRBV7-6 combines with J gene TRBJ2-5; D is uncertain. The CDR3 extends over 15 amino acids. Germline CDR1 SGHVS, CDR2 FNYEAQ. V lost 1 base, J lost 2 bases, and 11 bases lay in between. CDR3 loop: CASSLDLQKQETQYF. Written as DNA, the CDR3 is TGTGCCAGCAGCTTAGACTTACAGAAACAAGAGACCCAGTACTTC. The full variable domain, completed using reference TRBV7-6 and TRBJ2-5, is GAGVSQSPRYKVTKRGQDVALRCDPISGHVSLYWYRQALGQGPEFLTYFNYEAQQDKSGLPNDRFSAERPEGSISTLTIQRTEQRDSAMYRCASSLDLQKQETQYFGPGTRLLVL.

The gene calls are TRBV2 and TRBJ2-3, with 11 positions matching TRBD2. From germline, CDR1 is SNHLY and CDR2 FYNNEI. The CDR3 loop spans 15 amino acids. V gave up 6 bases and J gave up 2 bases; unmatched junction bases: 4. The CDR3 is CASRGTSGFTDTQYF. As DNA, the CDR3 is TGTGCCAGCAGAGGGACTAGCGGTTTCACAGATACGCAGTATTTT.

This rearrangement joins TRBV5-6 to TRBJ2-7; D remains unclear. The germline CDR1 and CDR2 sequences are SGHDT and YYEEEE. Trimming shortened V by 4 bases and J by 5 bases, and 10 bases separated the two germline ends. The CDR3 consists of 12 residues. The CDR3, as DNA: TGTGCCAGCAGCGACCCTGTGGACGAGCAGTACTTC. It specifies CASSDPVDEQYF.

CDR3 DNA: TGTGCCTGGAGTGACATATCAGGGACAACTAATGAAAAACTGTTTTTT. Translating gives CAWSDISGTTNEKLFF. The genes are TRBV30 and TRBJ1-4, with a tentative D call TRBD1 (5 bases). This CDR3 region has 16 residues. V was cut by 1 base and J by 0 bases, with 12 bases left in between. Germline V gives CDR1 GTSNPN, CDR2 SVGIG (reference sequence).

This clone has more than one count but fewer than ten. The V gene is TRBV7-3, the J gene TRBJ1-1; unclear D gene. The germline V gene encodes CDR1 SGHTA and CDR2 FQGTGA. The CDR3 loop spans 13 amino acids. Trimming pared 8 bases from V and 1 base from J, leaving 11 bases between. CDR3 DNA sequence: TGTGCCAGCTCCCTTCTAAGGAACACTGAAGCTTTCTTT. Translation: CASSLLRNTEAFF. Filled out from reference TRBV7-3 and TRBJ1-1, the complete variable domain reads GAGVSQTPSNKVTEKGKYVELRCDPISGHTALYWYRQSLGQGPEFLIYFQGTGAADDSGLPNDRFFAVRPEGSVSTLKIQRTERGDSAVYLCASSLLRNTEAFFGQGTRLTVV.

This chain links TRBV29-1 with TRBJ2-5, with a possible D match to TRBD2 (5 bases). The CDR3 has 15 residues. Trimming removed 4 bases at V and 0 bases at J, with 15 bases between. The germline V gene encodes CDR1 SQVTM and CDR2 ANQGSEA. CDR3 DNA sequence: TGCAGCGTTGTCGGAGGAGAACAGTACCAAGAGACCCAGTACTTC. Protein sequence: CSVVGGEQYQETQYF.

The table lists this clone with a count of one. This CDR3 is CASGQGRTEAFF. The CDR3 DNA reads TGTGCTAGTGGCCAAGGACGGACTGAAGCTTTCTTT. This chain connects TRBV12-5 to TRBJ1-1; D is unresolved. CDR1 is LGHNT, CDR2 FRNRAP, per germline. There are 12 residues in the CDR3. Trimming took off 6 bases at V and 5 bases at J, with 10 bases between the two ends.

The chain combines TRBV7-9 with TRBJ1-6; 7 bases align to TRBD1. This CDR3 is built from 16 residues. Trimming removed 5 bases from V and 4 bases from J; junction bases left unmatched: 8. Germline CDR1 SEHNR, CDR2 FQNEAQ (reference sequence). CDR3 bases: TGTGCCAGCAGCATGTGGGACAGCGCTTATAATTCACCCCTCCACTTT. It codes for CASSMWDSAYNSPLHF.

About this clone itself: This may stem from a read error, because a much larger clone lies one nucleotide away. This sequence joins TRBV10-2 and TRBJ2-7; D ambiguous. CDR1 WSHSY and CDR2 SAAADI come from the germline V gene. The V end lost 4 bases, the J end lost 0 bases, and 4 bases lay between the germline ends. The CDR3 sequence is 12 residues long. Here the CDR3 reads CASSGSSYEQYF. As DNA, the CDR3 is TGCGCCAGCAGTGGGAGCTCCTACGAGCAGTACTTC.

The chain couples TRBV11-2 to TRBJ2-1, with D hard to call. V lost 0 bases, J lost 0 bases, and 12 bases lay in between. The V gene's germline CDR1 is SGHAT and CDR2 FQNNGV. There are 17 residues in the CDR3. The CDR3 spells CASSLDFFGSSYNEQFF. CDR3 DNA: TGTGCCAGCAGCTTAGACTTCTTCGGCAGCTCCTACAATGAGCAGTTCTTC. Full variable domain (remainder filled in from reference TRBV11-2 and TRBJ2-1): EAGVAQSPRYKIIEKRQSVAFWCNPISGHATLYWYQQILGQGPKLLIQFQNNGVVDDSQLPKDRFSAERLKGVDSTLKIQPAKLEDSAVYLCASSLDFFGSSYNEQFFGPGTRLTVL.

V gene TRBV7-9 combines with J gene TRBJ1-5; tentatively, D is TRBD1 (6 bases). Germline V gives CDR1 SEHNR, CDR2 FQNEAQ (reference sequence). V was trimmed by 5 bases and J by 0 bases, leaving 8 bases between them. The CDR3 length is 14 residues. For the CDR3, the DNA is TGTGCCAGCAGCCAGGACAGTAGCAATCAGCCCCAGCATTTT. Its protein product is CASSQDSSNQPQHF.

The chain links TRBV29-1 to TRBJ1-2; D remains unclear. The CDR3 contains 12 residues. Germline V gene sequence: CDR1 SQVTM, CDR2 ANQGSEA. Deletions cut 1 base from V and 6 bases from J, with 9 bases between. The CDR3 loop reads CSVEVGSDGYTF. CDR3 DNA: TGCAGCGTTGAAGTCGGGTCCGATGGCTACACCTTC.

CDR3 sequence: CSVECRESSYNEQFF. The CDR3 DNA reads TGCAGCGTTGAATGCCGGGAGAGCTCCTACAATGAGCAGTTCTTC. The chain has TRBV29-1 and TRBJ2-1, with D possibly being TRBD2 (6 bases). The V end was cut by 2 bases, the J end by 0 bases, with 11 bases between. The CDR3 consists of 15 residues. The germline V gene encodes CDR1 SQVTM and CDR2 ANQGSEA.

This chain joins TRBV4-3 and TRBJ2-7; D might be TRBD1 (5 bases). CDR3 size: 14 residues. Germline assignment: CDR1 LGHNA and CDR2 YSLEER. Deletions cut 1 base from V and 3 bases from J, with 10 bases between. The CDR3 nucleotides are TGCGCCAGCAGCCAAGTTGCAGGGAACTACGAGCAGTACTTC. The encoded protein is CASSQVAGNYEQYF.